The source of this T cell receptor (beta chain) is a study of cytomegalovirus exposure and HLA in healthy donors. Study-level points and caveats: Reports credit the classifier with highly specific, highly sensitive diagnosis of cytomegalovirus status.

PCR was performed using 60 Vbeta and 13 Jbeta primers. Libraries were prepared by immunoSEQ multiplex PCR; TCRdb keeps only in-frame clonotypes and omits some of them. The top ten hold approximately 16% of the sample, which has 90,000 or so clones, about 74% seen once. Germline values: CDR1 MNHNS, CDR2 SASEGT. Trimming pared 1 base from V and 5 bases from J, leaving 11 bases between. This CDR3 is 14 amino acids long. For this clone: The antigen is undetermined.

Sequences were obtained from PBMCs. The clonotype originates from a woman between 50 and 59 years old in good health and CMV-seropositive. V usage is TRBV6-1 and J usage is TRBJ1-1, with D tentatively TRBD1 (6 bases). The chain's CDR3 is CASSEVQGETEAFF. The CDR3 bases are TGTGCCAGCAGTGAAGTACAGGGAGAGACTGAAGCTTTCTTT.